The 22 T cell receptor beta chains presented below share a single source sample, sequenced in a study of post-analysis software for immune sequencing data. Antigen specificity for these receptors is unknown. The TCR beta cDNA libraries contained unique molecular identifiers. TCRdb re-called the PCR reads with MiXCR, one entry per CDR3 protein. The sample records about 770,000 distinct CDR3 sequences, 46% being singletons. Overall study results and limits: Elevated frequency relative to controls characterized roughly 5 TRBV segments in patients, TRBV5-6, TRBV5-1 and TRBV20-1 among them.

Material: blood. These receptors all come from a girl aged 10 to 17 with multiple sclerosis.

This clonotype has more than one count but fewer than ten. The chain joins TRBV20-1 to TRBJ2-3, with D maybe TRBD2 (6 bases). Looked up from germline, CDR1 is DFQATT and CDR2 is SNEGSKA (reference sequence). Deletions cut 0 bases from V and 2 bases from J, with 12 bases between. The CDR3 spans 15 residues. This chain's CDR3 is CSARDGGTPTDTQYF. DNA for the CDR3: TGCAGTGCTAGAGACGGCGGGACTCCCACAGATACGCAGTATTTT.

The rearrangement links TRBV7-2 to TRBJ2-5, with D perhaps matching TRBD1 (7 bases). Near its end, the DNA agrees better with TRBJ2-7, so the J call may be wrong. The CDR3 totals 13 residues. Germline V gene data show CDR1 as SGHTA and CDR2 as FQGNSA. CDR3 amino acids: CASSSPGGFEQYF. In DNA, the CDR3 is TGTGCCAGCAGCTCACCAGGGGGGTTCGAGCAGTACTTC.

The chain recombines TRBV6-5 with TRBJ2-7; perhaps TRBD1 as D (5 bases). V was pared by 4 bases and J by 7 bases, with 20 bases between. The CDR3 has 15 residues. Germline V gene data show CDR1 as MNHEY and CDR2 as SVGAGI. The CDR3 reads CASSFLPDSPREQYF. CDR3 DNA sequence: TGTGCCAGCAGTTTCCTACCCGACAGTCCCCGAGAGCAGTACTTC.

This clonotype has more than one count but fewer than ten. The chain uses TRBV6-5 and TRBJ2-7; 10 nucleotides align to TRBD1. Germline CDR1 MNHEY, CDR2 SVGAGI. The trim removed 2 bases at V and 0 bases at J, leaving 10 bases unmatched. This CDR3 has 18 residues. The CDR3 DNA is TGTGCCAGCAGTTACAAGAGACCGGGACAGGGGAGCTCCTACGAGCAGTACTTC. This codes for CASSYKRPGQGSSYEQYF.

For the CDR3, the DNA is TGTGCCAGCAGCCCCCTGGTGGGTTGGCGGACTGAAGCTTTCTTT. Translating gives CASSPLVGWRTEAFF. The chain uses TRBV3-1 and TRBJ1-1; no firm D call. V lost 4 bases to trimming and J lost 5 bases, with 17 bases between them. Germline V CDR1 and CDR2: LGHDT, YNNKEL (reference sequence). The CDR3 totals 15 residues.

The chain combines TRBV29-1 with TRBJ2-2; D possibly uses TRBD1 or TRBD2 (5 bases each). Trimming removed 7 bases at V and 5 bases at J, with 11 bases between. Germline V gene lookup returns CDR1 SQVTM and CDR2 ANQGSEA. The CDR3 loop spans 12 amino acids. CDR3 in amino acids: CSATEGTGELFF. The CDR3 DNA follows: TGCAGCGCCACAGAGGGGACCGGGGAGCTGTTTTTT.

The chain recombines TRBV6-1 with TRBJ2-7; TRBD1 agrees at 8 bases. The end of the DNA is better explained by TRBJ2-5, so the J call may be wrong. The germline gives CDR1 MNHNS, CDR2 SASEGT. The CDR3 extends over 16 amino acids. The CDR3 protein is CASSMGEQGVRETQYF. CDR3 coding DNA: TGTGCCAGCAGTATGGGAGAACAGGGGGTCCGTGAGACCCAGTACTTC.

This clonotype was seen more than once but under ten times. The V gene is TRBV7-9, the J gene TRBJ2-7; D could derive from TRBD1 or TRBD2 (5 bases each). The CDR3 spans 14 residues. V was trimmed by 5 bases and J by 2 bases, leaving 13 bases between them. Looked up from germline, CDR1 is SEHNR and CDR2 is FQNEAQ (reference sequence). The CDR3 DNA reads as TGTGCCAGCAGCCCCCCCGGGACGACCTACGAGCAGTACTTC. It is translated as CASSPPGTTYEQYF.

The rearrangement joins TRBV5-5 to TRBJ2-4; weak D call: TRBD2 (5 bases). Trimming removed 4 bases from V and 2 bases from J, with 19 bases in between. The CDR3 sequence is 17 residues long. Germline assignment: CDR1 SGHKS and CDR2 YYEKEE (reference sequence). The DNA of the CDR3 is TGTGCCAGCAGCGTACTCCCCAGCGGCAGCTCCAAAAACATTCAGTACTTC. Its translation is CASSVLPSGSSKNIQYF.

This clonotype was counted only a few times. CDR3: CASSLDSTVTYEQYF. In DNA, the CDR3 is TGTGCCAGCAGCTTAGATTCAACCGTCACCTACGAGCAGTACTTC. This chain uses TRBV7-2 with TRBJ2-7, with D uncertain. CDR1 is SGHTA, CDR2 FQGNSA, per germline. Trimming removed 1 base from V and 2 bases from J, with 12 bases in between. CDR3 length: 15 amino acids.

The chain links TRBV20-1 to TRBJ2-1; 10 positions match TRBD2. The CDR3 extends over 15 amino acids. In germline, CDR1 is DFQATT, CDR2 SNEGSKA (reference sequence). V lost 5 bases, J lost 12 bases, and 16 bases stayed unmatched. The CDR3 DNA follows: TGCAGTGCTTTACCACCCGGGACTAGCGCCAGACGGCAGTTCTTC. Its translation is CSALPPGTSARRQFF.

V gene TRBV5-1 combines with J gene TRBJ2-5; a weak D match, TRBD1 (5 bases). This CDR3 region has 14 residues. The V end was cut by 0 bases, the J end by 4 bases, with 10 bases between. CDR1 and CDR2 (germline): SGHRS, YFSETQ. The CDR3 sequence: CASSLETVAETQYF. In nucleotides, the CDR3 is TGCGCCAGCAGCTTGGAGACAGTGGCAGAGACCCAGTACTTC.

The V call is TRBV11-1, the J call TRBJ1-4; 7 bases fit TRBD1. This CDR3 is built from 16 residues. Losses at the gene ends were 4 bases for V and 0 bases for J; bases not matched to a gene: 5. Germline V lookup: CDR1 SGHAT, CDR2 FQDESV (reference sequence). CDR3 sequence: CASSWSGQPTNEKLFF. For the CDR3, the DNA is TGTGCCAGCAGCTGGTCGGGACAGCCAACTAATGAAAAACTGTTTTTT.

This clonotype was seen a few times. Germline and junction disagree at one end, which may indicate a read error. The CDR3: CASEGSRESQYF. The CDR3 nucleotides read TGTGCCAGCGAGGGTAGCAGAGAGTCCCAGTACTTC. The chain combines TRBV28 with TRBJ2-5; D may be TRBD2 (5 bases). This CDR3 has 12 residues. Germline CDR1 is MDHEN and CDR2 is SYDVKM. The complete variable domain, with remaining parts taken from reference TRBV28 and TRBJ2-5, reads DVKVTQSSRYLVKRTGEKVFLECVQDMDHENMFWYRQDPGLGLRLIYFSYDVKMKEKGDIPEGYSVSREKKERFSLILESASTNQTSMYLCASEGSRESQYFGPGTRLLVL.

The rearrangement joins TRBV14 to TRBJ2-7; D not certain. Looked up from germline, CDR1 is SGHDN and CDR2 is FVKESK. The CDR3 covers 15 residues. V was shortened by 1 base and J by 3 bases, with 13 bases between the two germline ends. The CDR3 sequence: CASSQGLREFYEQYF. In DNA form, the CDR3 reads TGTGCCAGCAGCCAAGGCTTACGCGAGTTCTACGAGCAGTACTTC.

This clonotype was seen only a few times. The chain is built from TRBV5-1 and TRBJ2-7; 7 positions agree with TRBD2. Trimming cost V 8 bases and J 3 bases; bases outside gene matches: 14. Per germline, CDR1 SGHRS and CDR2 YFSETQ. The CDR3 runs 15 residues. Here the CDR3 DNA reads TGCGCCAGTTCCTATGGGAGCGGGACCCTCTACGAGCAGTACTTC. It encodes CASSYGSGTLYEQYF.

The V call is TRBV5-1, the J call TRBJ1-1; TRBD1 might be the D (5 bases). CDR1 and CDR2 (germline): SGHRS, YFSETQ. The V gene lost 5 bases and the J gene lost 0 bases, with 11 bases spanning the gap. CDR3 length: 14 residues. This CDR3 reads CASRRGEMNTEAFF. CDR3 nucleotides: TGCGCCAGCAGGCGGGGGGAGATGAACACTGAAGCTTTCTTT.

The V call is TRBV15, the J call TRBJ2-3; D remains unclear. V was pared by 3 bases and J by 5 bases, with 12 bases between. Per the germline V gene, CDR1 is LNHNV and CDR2 is YYDKDF (reference sequence). This CDR3 is 14 amino acids long. DNA of the CDR3: TGTGCCACCAGCAGTTTCCAGTTGGGAGATACGCAGTATTTT. Translated, it gives CATSSFQLGDTQYF.

This chain uses TRBV15 with TRBJ1-4; TRBD1 might be the D (5 bases). CDR3 length: 16 amino acids. The germline V gene encodes CDR1 LNHNV and CDR2 YYDKDF (reference sequence). V was clipped by 0 bases and J by 8 bases, with 16 bases between them. The CDR3 here is CATSRDLQGMGEKLFF. DNA for the CDR3: TGTGCCACCAGCAGAGATCTCCAGGGAATGGGCGAAAAACTGTTTTTT.

The chain combines TRBV7-2 with TRBJ2-3; 14 bases line up with TRBD2. Losses at the gene ends were 0 bases for V and 4 bases for J; bases not matched to a gene: 6. The CDR3 is 18 amino acids. Germline V gene sequence: CDR1 SGHTA, CDR2 FQGNSA. The DNA of the CDR3 is TGTGCCAGCAGCTTAGCCGTAGGACTAGCGGGGGGCGCAGATACGCAGTATTTT. This sequence encodes CASSLAVGLAGGADTQYF.

The V call is TRBV7-2, the J call TRBJ2-5; TRBD2 matches at 14 bases. The DNA end favors TRBJ2-7, so the J call may be wrong. The CDR3 is 15 amino acids. Germline V gene data show CDR1 as SGHTA and CDR2 as FQGNSA. The CDR3 DNA follows: TGTGCCAGCAGCCCTGGGACTAGCGGGAGTGCCGAGCAGTACTTC. Translating gives CASSPGTSGSAEQYF.

The CDR3, as DNA: TGTGCCAGCAGCCAAGCTGGTAGCGGGAGGAACAATGAGCAGTTCTTC. Protein: CASSQAGSGRNNEQFF. The chain has TRBV3-1 and TRBJ2-1; 10 nucleotides align to TRBD2. Germline assignment: CDR1 LGHDT and CDR2 YNNKEL (reference sequence). J lost 5 bases, V lost 1 base, and 5 bases had no gene match. CDR3 size: 16 residues.